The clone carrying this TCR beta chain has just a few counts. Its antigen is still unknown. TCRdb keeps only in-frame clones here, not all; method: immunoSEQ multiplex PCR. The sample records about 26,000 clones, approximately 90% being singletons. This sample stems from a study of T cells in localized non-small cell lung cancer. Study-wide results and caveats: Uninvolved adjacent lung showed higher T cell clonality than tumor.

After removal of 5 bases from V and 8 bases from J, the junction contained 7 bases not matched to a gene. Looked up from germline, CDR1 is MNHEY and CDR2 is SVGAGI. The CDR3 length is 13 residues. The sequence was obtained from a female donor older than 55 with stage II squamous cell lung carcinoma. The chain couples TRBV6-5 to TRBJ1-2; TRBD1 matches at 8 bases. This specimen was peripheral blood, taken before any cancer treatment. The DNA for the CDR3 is TGTGCCAGCAGTACTGGCCGGACAGGGGGCTACACCTTC. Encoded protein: CASSTGRTGGYTF.